This T cell receptor beta chain was identified during a study of early T cells in non-severe SARS-CoV-2 infection. The wider study: The sequenced material was bulk RNA from unsorted whole blood, and its chains were unpaired.

Researchers attached unique molecular identifiers to individual cDNA molecules. TCRdb re-called the 5' RACE reads with MiXCR, one entry per CDR3 protein. The table has 75,000 to 100,000 distinct CDR3 sequences, 11% to 15% seen once; the top ten hold 10% to 11%. Notes on this clonotype: Its specificity is unknown.

Findings and limits, study-wide: Lookups in VDJdb leaned toward anti-spike CD8 responses and missed private and CD4 specificities.

The CDR3 contains 13 residues. Trimming took 0 bases from V and 7 from J, leaving 10 bases between them. Germline values: CDR1 SEHNR, CDR2 FQNEAQ (reference sequence). Sequenced material: whole blood. The origin of this receptor is an adult who was a healthcare worker with PCR-confirmed SARS-CoV-2 infection or an uninfected control (not recorded which). The V call is TRBV7-9, the J call TRBJ2-7, with a tentative D call TRBD2 (6 bases). The CDR3 loop is CASSLAGGEEQYF. In DNA form, the CDR3 reads TGTGCCAGCAGCTTAGCGGGGGGTGAAGAGCAGTACTTC.